The clone carrying this TCR beta chain was detected only a few times. These data are taken from a study of blood T cells in healthy people across ages. Total RNA was isolated from each sample in quantities of at least 5 micrograms. This CDR3 contains 14 residues. J was trimmed by 6 bases and V by 4 bases; bases with no gene match: 5. Germline V lookup: CDR1 MNHEY, CDR2 SMNVEV (reference sequence). Using a J-beta primer mix together with a sample-barcoded 5' primer, a second PCR was run for about 6 to 12 cycles. Each CDR3 protein is one row after TCRdb ran MiXCR on the 5' RACE reads. The sample has some 690,000 distinct CDR3 sequences, over 20% seen once.

The gene calls are TRBV27 and TRBJ2-4; 8 positions agree with TRBD1. The specimen was blood. This receptor was identified in a man in his 70s in good health. The CDR3 DNA sequence: TGTGCCAGCAGTTCTCGGACAGGGATAAACATTCAGTACTTC. Translating it yields CASSSRTGINIQYF.